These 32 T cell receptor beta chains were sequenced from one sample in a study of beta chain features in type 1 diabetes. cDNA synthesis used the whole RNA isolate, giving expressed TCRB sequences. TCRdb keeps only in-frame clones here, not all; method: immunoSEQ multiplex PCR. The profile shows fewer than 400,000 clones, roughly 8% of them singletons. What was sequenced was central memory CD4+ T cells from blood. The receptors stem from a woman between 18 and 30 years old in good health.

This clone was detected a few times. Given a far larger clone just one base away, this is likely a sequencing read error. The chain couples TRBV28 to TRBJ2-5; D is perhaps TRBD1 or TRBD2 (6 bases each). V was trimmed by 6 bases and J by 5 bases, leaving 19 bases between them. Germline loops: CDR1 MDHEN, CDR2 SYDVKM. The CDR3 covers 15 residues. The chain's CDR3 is CASRPMTGAEETQYF. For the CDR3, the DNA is TGTGCCAGCAGGCCCATGACGGGGGCGGAGGAGACCCAGTACTTC.

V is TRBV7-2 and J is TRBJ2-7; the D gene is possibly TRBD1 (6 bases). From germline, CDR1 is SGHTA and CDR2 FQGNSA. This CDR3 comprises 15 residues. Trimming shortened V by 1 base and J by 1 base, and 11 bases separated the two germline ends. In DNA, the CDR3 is TGTGCCAGCAGCTTAGTGGCTCAGGGGTCCTACGAGCAGTACTTC. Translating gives CASSLVAQGSYEQYF.

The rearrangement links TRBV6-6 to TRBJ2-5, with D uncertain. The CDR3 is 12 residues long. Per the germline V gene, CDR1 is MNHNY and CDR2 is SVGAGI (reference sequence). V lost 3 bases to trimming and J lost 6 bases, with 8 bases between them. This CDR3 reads CASSYKFQTQYF. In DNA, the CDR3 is TGTGCCAGCAGTTATAAGTTCCAGACCCAGTACTTC.

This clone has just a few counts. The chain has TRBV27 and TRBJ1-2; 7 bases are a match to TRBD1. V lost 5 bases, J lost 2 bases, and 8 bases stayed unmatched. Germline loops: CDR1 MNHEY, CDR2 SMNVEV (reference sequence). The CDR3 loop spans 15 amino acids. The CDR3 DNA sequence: TGTGCCAGCAGTCGGAAACAGGGGTCCAACTATGGCTACACCTTC. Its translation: CASSRKQGSNYGYTF.

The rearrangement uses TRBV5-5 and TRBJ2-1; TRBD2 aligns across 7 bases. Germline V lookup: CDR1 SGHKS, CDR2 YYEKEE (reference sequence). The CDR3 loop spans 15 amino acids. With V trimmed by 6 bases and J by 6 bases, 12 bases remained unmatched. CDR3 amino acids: CASTRQASGINEQFF. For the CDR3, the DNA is TGTGCCAGCACCCGCCAGGCTAGCGGAATCAATGAGCAGTTCTTC.

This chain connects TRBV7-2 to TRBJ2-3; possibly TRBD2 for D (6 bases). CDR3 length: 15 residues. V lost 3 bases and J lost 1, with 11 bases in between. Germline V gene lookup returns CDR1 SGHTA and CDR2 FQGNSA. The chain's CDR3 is CASSLVASGTDTQYF. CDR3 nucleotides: TGTGCCAGCAGCTTGGTGGCTAGCGGCACAGATACGCAGTATTTT.

The CDR3 reads CASSPGQAAAEQFF. As DNA, the CDR3 is TGTGCCAGCTCACCAGGGCAGGCCGCAGCTGAGCAGTTCTTC. The J gene is TRBJ2-1, the V gene TRBV18; D is uncertain. This CDR3 has 14 amino acids. Trimming stripped 2 bases from V and 9 bases from J, with 14 bases between. The germline V gene has CDR1 KGHSH and CDR2 LQKENI.

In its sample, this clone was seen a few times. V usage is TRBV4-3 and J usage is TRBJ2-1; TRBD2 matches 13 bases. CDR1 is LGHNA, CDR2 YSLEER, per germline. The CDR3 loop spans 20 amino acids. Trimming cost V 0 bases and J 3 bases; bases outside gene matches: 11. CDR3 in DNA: TGCGCCAGCAGCCAAGATCCGGCACTAGCGGGAGGGCGAGGCTACAATGAGCAGTTCTTC. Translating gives CASSQDPALAGGRGYNEQFF.

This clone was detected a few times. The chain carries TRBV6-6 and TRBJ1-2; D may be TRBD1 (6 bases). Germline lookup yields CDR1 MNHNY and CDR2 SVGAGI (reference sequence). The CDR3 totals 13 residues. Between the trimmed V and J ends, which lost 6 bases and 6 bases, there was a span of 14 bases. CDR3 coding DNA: TGTGCCAGCAGCAGCGACAGGAGGGATGGCTACACCTTC. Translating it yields CASSSDRRDGYTF.

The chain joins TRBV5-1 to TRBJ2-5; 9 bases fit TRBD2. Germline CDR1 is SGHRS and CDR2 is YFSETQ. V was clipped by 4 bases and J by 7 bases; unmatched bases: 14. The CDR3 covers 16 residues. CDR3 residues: CASSLQSGRPYSTQYF. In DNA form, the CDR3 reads TGCGCCAGCAGCCTCCAAAGCGGGAGGCCGTACTCGACCCAGTACTTC.

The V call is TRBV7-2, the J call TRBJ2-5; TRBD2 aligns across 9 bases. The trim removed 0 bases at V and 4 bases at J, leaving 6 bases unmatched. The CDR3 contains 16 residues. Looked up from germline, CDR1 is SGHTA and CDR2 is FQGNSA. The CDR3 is CASSLASGSRGETQYF. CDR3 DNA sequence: TGTGCCAGCAGCTTAGCTAGCGGGAGTAGGGGAGAGACCCAGTACTTC.

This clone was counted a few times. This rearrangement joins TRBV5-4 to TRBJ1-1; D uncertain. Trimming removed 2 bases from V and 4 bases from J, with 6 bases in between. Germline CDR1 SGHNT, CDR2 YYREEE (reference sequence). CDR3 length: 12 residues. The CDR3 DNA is TGTGCCAGCAGCTTCGATATCACTGAAGCTTTCTTT. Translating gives CASSFDITEAFF.

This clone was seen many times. The CDR3 bases are TGTGCCAGCAGCTTGGGGGACAGAGAGAATCAGCCCCAGCATTTT. It is translated as CASSLGDRENQPQHF. This sequence joins TRBV5-6 and TRBJ1-5, with TRBD1 identical over 7 bases. The CDR3 covers 15 residues. The J segment lost 4 bases and the V segment lost 0 bases, leaving 4 bases of the junction unmatched. Germline assignment: CDR1 SGHDT and CDR2 YYEEEE.

CDR3 bases: TGTGCCAGCAGTTCTGGACAGGGGTTAAACGAGCAGTACTTC. Translated: CASSSGQGLNEQYF. The gene calls are TRBV6-5 and TRBJ2-7; 9 nucleotides match TRBD1. This CDR3 has 14 residues. From germline, CDR1 is MNHEY and CDR2 SVGAGI. Trimming took 4 bases from V and 5 from J; bases not matched to a gene: 6.

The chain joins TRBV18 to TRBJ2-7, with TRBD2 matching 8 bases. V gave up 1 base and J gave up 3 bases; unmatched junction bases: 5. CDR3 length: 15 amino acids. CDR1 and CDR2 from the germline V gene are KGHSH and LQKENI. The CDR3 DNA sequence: TGTGCCAGCTCACCACTCAGCGGGAGTTTCTACGAGCAGTACTTC. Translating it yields CASSPLSGSFYEQYF.

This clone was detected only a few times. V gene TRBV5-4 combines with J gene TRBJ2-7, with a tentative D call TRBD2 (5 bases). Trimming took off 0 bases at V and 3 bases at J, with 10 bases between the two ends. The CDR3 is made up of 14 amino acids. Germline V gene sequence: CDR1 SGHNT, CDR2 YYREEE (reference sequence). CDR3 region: CASSLDPGIYEQYF. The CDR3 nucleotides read TGTGCCAGCAGCTTGGACCCCGGGATCTACGAGCAGTACTTC.

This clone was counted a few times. CDR3 nucleotides: TGTGCCAGCAGTGCGGTAGACAGGGCCTATGGCTACACCTTC. Translation gives CASSAVDRAYGYTF. The chain combines TRBV6-5 with TRBJ1-2; the match to TRBD1 covers 7 bases. Germline V gene data show CDR1 as MNHEY and CDR2 as SVGAGI. The CDR3 contains 14 residues. After removal of 5 bases from V and 4 bases from J, the junction contained 7 bases not matched to a gene.

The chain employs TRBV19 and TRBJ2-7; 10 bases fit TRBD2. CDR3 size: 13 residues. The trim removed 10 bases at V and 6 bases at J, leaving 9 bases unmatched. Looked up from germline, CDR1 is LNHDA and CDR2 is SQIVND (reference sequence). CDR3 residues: CATQREGLAEQYF. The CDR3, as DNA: TGTGCCACCCAGCGGGAGGGCCTTGCCGAGCAGTACTTC.

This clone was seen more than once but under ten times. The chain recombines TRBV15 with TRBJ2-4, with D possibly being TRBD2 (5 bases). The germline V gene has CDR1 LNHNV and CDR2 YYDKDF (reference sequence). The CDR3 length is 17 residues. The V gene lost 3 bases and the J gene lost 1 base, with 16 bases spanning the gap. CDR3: CATSSGELRVAKNIQYF. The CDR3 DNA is TGTGCCACCAGCAGCGGGGAGCTACGGGTTGCCAAAAACATTCAGTACTTC.

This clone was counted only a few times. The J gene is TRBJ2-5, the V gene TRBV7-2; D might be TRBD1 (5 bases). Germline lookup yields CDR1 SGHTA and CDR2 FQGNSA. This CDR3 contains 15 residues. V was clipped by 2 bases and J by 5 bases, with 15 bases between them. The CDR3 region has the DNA TGTGCCAGCAGCTTACGGCGGCAGGGTACGGAGACCCAGTACTTC. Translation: CASSLRRQGTETQYF.

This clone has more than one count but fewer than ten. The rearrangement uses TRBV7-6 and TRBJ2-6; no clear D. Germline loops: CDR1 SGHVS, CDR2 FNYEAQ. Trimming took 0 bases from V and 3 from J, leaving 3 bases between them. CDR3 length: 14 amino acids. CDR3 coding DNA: TGTGCCAGCAGCTTAGCGGGTGGGGCCAACGTCCTGACTTTC. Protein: CASSLAGGANVLTF.

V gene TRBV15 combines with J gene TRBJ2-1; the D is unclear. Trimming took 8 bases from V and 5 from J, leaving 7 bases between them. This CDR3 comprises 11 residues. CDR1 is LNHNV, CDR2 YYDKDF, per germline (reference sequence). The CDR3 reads CATGLHNEQFF. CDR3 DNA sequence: TGTGCCACCGGGTTACACAATGAGCAGTTCTTC.

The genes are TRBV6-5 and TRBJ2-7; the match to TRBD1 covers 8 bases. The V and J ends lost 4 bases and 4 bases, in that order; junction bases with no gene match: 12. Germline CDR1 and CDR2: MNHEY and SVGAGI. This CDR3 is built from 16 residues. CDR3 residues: CASSWSGGVPVYEQYF. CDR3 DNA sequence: TGTGCCAGCAGTTGGTCAGGGGGCGTCCCTGTTTACGAGCAGTACTTC.

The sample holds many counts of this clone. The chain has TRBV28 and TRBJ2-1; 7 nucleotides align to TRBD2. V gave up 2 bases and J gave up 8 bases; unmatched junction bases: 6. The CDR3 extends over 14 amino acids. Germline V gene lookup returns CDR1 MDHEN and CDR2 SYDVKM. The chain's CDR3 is CASSLSGTIDEQFF. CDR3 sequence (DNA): TGTGCCAGCAGTTTAAGTGGGACTATCGATGAGCAGTTCTTC.

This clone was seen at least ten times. For the CDR3, the DNA is TGTGCCATCAGTGAGTCGGGAAAAGGGGCTGAAGCTTTCTTT. This gives the protein CAISESGKGAEAFF. J is TRBJ1-1 and V is TRBV10-3; a possible D gene is TRBD1 (5 bases). This CDR3 has 14 amino acids. V shed 0 bases and J shed 6 bases, with 11 bases lying between them. Germline V gene sequence: CDR1 ENHRY, CDR2 SYGVKD.

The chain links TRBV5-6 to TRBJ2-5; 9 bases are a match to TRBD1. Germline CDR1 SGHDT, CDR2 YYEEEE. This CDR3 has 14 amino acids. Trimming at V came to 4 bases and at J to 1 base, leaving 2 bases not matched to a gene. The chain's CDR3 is CASSRDRAQETQYF. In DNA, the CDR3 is TGTGCCAGCAGCCGGGACAGGGCCCAAGAGACCCAGTACTTC.

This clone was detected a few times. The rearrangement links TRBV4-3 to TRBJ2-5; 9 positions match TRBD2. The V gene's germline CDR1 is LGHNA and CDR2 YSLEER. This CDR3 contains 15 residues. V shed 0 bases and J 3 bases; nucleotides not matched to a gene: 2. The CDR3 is CASSQDLAGEETQYF. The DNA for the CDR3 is TGCGCCAGCAGCCAAGATTTAGCGGGGGAAGAGACCCAGTACTTC.

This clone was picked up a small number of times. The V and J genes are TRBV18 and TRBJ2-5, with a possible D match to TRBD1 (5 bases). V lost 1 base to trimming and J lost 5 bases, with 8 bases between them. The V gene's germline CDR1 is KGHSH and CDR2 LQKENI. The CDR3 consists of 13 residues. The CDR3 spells CASSPQGVETQYF. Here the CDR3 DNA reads TGTGCCAGCTCACCACAAGGGGTTGAGACCCAGTACTTC.

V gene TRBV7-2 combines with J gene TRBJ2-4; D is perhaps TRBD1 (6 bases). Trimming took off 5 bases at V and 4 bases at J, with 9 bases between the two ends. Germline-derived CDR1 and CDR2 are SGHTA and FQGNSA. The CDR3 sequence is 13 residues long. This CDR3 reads CASSRDTKNIQYF. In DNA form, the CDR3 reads TGTGCCAGCAGCCGGGACACGAAAAACATTCAGTACTTC.

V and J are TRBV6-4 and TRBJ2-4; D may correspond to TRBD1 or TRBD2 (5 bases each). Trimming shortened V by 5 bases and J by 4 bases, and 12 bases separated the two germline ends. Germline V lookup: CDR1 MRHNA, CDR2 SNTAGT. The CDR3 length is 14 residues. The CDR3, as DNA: TGTGCCAGCAGTTACGGCAGGGAGAAAAACATTCAGTACTTC. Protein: CASSYGREKNIQYF.

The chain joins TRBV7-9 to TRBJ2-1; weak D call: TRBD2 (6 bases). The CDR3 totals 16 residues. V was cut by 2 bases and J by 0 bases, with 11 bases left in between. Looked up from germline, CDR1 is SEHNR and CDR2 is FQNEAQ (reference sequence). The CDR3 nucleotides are TGTGCCAGCAGCTTAAATCGGGGGAGCTCCTACAATGAGCAGTTCTTC. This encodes CASSLNRGSSYNEQFF.

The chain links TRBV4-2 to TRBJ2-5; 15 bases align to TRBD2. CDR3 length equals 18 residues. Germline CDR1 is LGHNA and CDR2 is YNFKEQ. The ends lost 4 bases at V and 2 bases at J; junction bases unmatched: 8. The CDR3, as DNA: TGTGCCAGCAGCCGAGGACTAGCGGGAGGGGGTGGTCAAGAGACCCAGTACTTC. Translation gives CASSRGLAGGGGQETQYF.